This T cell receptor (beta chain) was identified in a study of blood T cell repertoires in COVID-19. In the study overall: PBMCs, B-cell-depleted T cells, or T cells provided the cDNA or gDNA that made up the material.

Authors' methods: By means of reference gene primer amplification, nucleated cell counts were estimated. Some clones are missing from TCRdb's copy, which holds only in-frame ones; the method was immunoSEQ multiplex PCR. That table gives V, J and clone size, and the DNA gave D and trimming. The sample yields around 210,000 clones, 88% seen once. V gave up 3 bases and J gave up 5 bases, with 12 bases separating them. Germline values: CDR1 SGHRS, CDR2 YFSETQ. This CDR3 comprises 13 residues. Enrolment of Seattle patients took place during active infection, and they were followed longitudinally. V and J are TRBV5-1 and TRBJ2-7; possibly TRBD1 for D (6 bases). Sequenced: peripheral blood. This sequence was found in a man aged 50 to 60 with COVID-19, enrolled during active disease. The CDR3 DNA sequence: TGCGCCAGCAGCTCAGGACAGCCCCACGAGCAGTACTTC. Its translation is CASSSGQPHEQYF.